This T cell receptor (beta chain) was identified during a study of spatial heterogeneity in lung cancer. Time point indicated: sample taken at primary tumor resection. Whole RNA from tumor, nontumor lung or frozen PBMC was sequenced unsorted. MiXCR, applied by TCRdb to the 5' RACE reads, yields one record per CDR3 protein. The sample has about 3,200 distinct CDR3 sequences, 41% seen once; the top ten hold around three quarters. The source is a male donor with early-stage non-small cell lung cancer. The sequences come from PBMCs, collected at surgery.

The CDR3: CASRNRDSPYEQYF. The CDR3 DNA sequence: TGTGCCAGCAGGAACCGGGACAGCCCCTACGAGCAGTACTTC. The genes are TRBV3-1 and TRBJ2-7, with 7 bases matching TRBD1. With V trimmed by 6 bases and J by 2 bases, 7 bases remained unmatched. The germline V gene encodes CDR1 LGHDT and CDR2 YNNKEL (reference sequence). CDR3 length: 14 residues.